The entry below describes one TCR beta chain. The CDR3 runs 15 residues. Trimming shortened V by 3 bases and J by 5 bases, and 16 bases separated the two germline ends. Germline CDR1 reads SEHNR; CDR2 reads FQNEAQ (reference sequence). Libraries were prepared by immunoSEQ multiplex PCR; TCRdb keeps only in-frame clonotypes and omits some of them. Of roughly 43,000 clones listed, approximately 90% are singletons. The data originate from a study of T cell changes during pregnancy in multiple sclerosis. The chain couples TRBV7-9 to TRBJ2-5, with TRBD2 as a possible D gene (5 bases). Source: CD4+ T cells from peripheral blood mononuclear cells, taken after pregnancy. The clonotype comes from a female donor with multiple sclerosis, enrolled in a pregnancy study. The CDR3 spells CASSFGRTFRETQYF. CDR3 in DNA: TGTGCCAGCAGCTTTGGGAGAACGTTCCGGGAGACCCAGTACTTC.